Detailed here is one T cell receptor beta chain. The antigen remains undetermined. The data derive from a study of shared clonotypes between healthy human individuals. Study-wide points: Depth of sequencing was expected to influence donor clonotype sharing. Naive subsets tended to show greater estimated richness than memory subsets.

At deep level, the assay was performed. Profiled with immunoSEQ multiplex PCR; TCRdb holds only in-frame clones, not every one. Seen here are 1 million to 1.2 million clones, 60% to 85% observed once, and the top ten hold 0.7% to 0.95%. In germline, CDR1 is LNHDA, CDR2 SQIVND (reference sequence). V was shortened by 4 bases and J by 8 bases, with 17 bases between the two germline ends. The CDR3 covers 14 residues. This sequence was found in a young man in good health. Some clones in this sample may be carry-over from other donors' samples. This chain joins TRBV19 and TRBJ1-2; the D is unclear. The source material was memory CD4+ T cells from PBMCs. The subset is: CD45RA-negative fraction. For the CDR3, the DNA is TGTGCCAGTAGTAAATACGGCAGGTTCGACGGCTACACCTTC. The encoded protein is CASSKYGRFDGYTF.